The subject of this entry is one T cell receptor beta chain. This entry comes from a study of blood T cell repertoires in COVID-19. The overall study: The United States, Italy and Spain supplied acute and convalescent COVID-19 samples. PBMCs, B-cell-depleted T cells, or T cells provided the cDNA or gDNA that made up the material.

CDR3 length: 19 residues. J lost 2 bases, V lost 4 bases, and 14 bases had no gene match. Germline loops: CDR1 LNHDA, CDR2 SQIVND (reference sequence). In the source study's methods: Scientists estimated how many nucleated cells there were by amplifying reference gene primers. Using immunoSEQ multiplex PCR, the repertoire was profiled, and TCRdb retains in-frame clones only, with some absent. That table furnishes V, J and clone size, whereas the DNA furnished D and trimming. The sample holds approximately 180,000 clones, more than 80% seen once. This chain links TRBV19 with TRBJ1-5; TRBD1 agrees at 10 bases. This TCR was recovered from a man aged 45-65 years with acute or convalescent COVID-19. The sample taken for sequencing was peripheral blood. Written as DNA, the CDR3 is TGTGCCAGTAGTACAAACCGGGACAGGGGCGAGTTGGGCAATCAGCCCCAGCATTTT. Translation gives CASSTNRDRGELGNQPQHF.